This T cell receptor beta chain was obtained from a study of siplizumab effects on memory and regulatory T cells. Findings and limits, study-wide: Alloreactive sequences that could be traced to unstimulated CD4+ memory cells showed a significant reduction under siplizumab. Controls showed an average of around 26% Treg-derived mappable alloreactive CD4+ clones, while siplizumab showed about 75%. Naive T cells appeared more diverse than memory cells and seemed to be major alloresponse contributors. A small minority of alloreactive clones were mapped to unstimulated subsets.

As concerns this clone: Antigen unknown.

Assay: immunoSEQ multiplex PCR; the TCRdb copy retains only in-frame clones and omits some. Of about 69,000 clones in the sample, over 70% were seen once. Germline values: CDR1 SGHDT, CDR2 YYEEEE. V was pared by 5 bases and J by 7 bases, with 8 bases of the junction left unmatched. The CDR3 extends over 14 amino acids. The sequence derives from a human donor in good health. Sequenced: Tregs sorted from blood. The V call is TRBV5-6, the J call TRBJ2-1; 8 bases are a match to TRBD1. In DNA, the CDR3 is TGTGCCAGCAGTACGGACAGGGTGTGGAATGAGCAGTTCTTC. It specifies CASSTDRVWNEQFF.